Below, 29 T cell receptor beta chains from the same sample are listed, as sequenced in a study of T cell responses to AZD1222 COVID-19 vaccine. Data came from immunoSEQ multiplex PCR; TCRdb stores just in-frame clones and leaves some out. The sample yields 250,000 to 300,000 clones, almost 95% seen once. This specimen was peripheral blood, taken 28 days after the second AZD1222 dose. The receptors were gathered from an adult who received the AZD1222 COVID-19 vaccine.

This chain connects TRBV7-2 to TRBJ1-4, with 7 bases lining up with TRBD1. The CDR3 extends over 14 amino acids. Germline V lookup: CDR1 SGHTA, CDR2 FQGNSA. Losses at the gene ends were 6 bases for V and 8 bases for J; bases not matched to a gene: 9. The CDR3 nucleotides are TGTGCCAGCAGTCCCCGGACAGGTCGAGAAAAACTGTTTTTT. It encodes CASSPRTGREKLFF.

The CDR3 bases are TGTGCCAGCAGGCCGACAGTTTCCTACGAGCAGTACTTC. Amino acid sequence: CASRPTVSYEQYF. V gene TRBV28 combines with J gene TRBJ2-7; D possibly corresponds to TRBD1 (5 bases). This CDR3 has 13 residues. The V and J ends lost 6 bases and 1 base respectively, with 10 bases between them. Germline values: CDR1 MDHEN, CDR2 SYDVKM.

The V gene is TRBV6-2 or TRBV6-3, the J gene TRBJ2-1; 15 nucleotides line up with TRBD2. With V trimmed by 4 bases and J by 5 bases, 6 bases remained unmatched. The CDR3 has 17 amino acids. The germline V gene encodes CDR1 MNHEY and CDR2 SVGEGT. CDR3 sequence: CASSWTSGRVRDNEQFF. CDR3 sequence (DNA): TGTGCCAGCAGTTGGACTAGCGGGAGGGTCCGGGACAATGAGCAGTTCTTC.

The chain has TRBV30 and TRBJ2-7; TRBD2 matches at 11 bases. The germline gives CDR1 GTSNPN, CDR2 SVGIG (reference sequence). The V segment lost 6 bases and the J segment 7 bases; nucleotides outside the gene matches: 8. CDR3 size: 13 residues. The DNA of the CDR3 is TGTGCCTGCATAGCGGGAGGGCCGCGGGAGCAGTACTTC. Residues: CACIAGGPREQYF.

This rearrangement joins TRBV2 to TRBJ2-7, with 9 bases lining up with TRBD2. V gave up 6 bases and J gave up 0 bases; unmatched junction bases: 3. Germline V gene sequence: CDR1 SNHLY, CDR2 FYNNEI. The CDR3 is 14 residues long. DNA for the CDR3: TGTGCCAGCAGCCTAGCGGGGTCCTCCTACGAGCAGTACTTC. It specifies CASSLAGSSYEQYF. Together with reference TRBV2 and TRBJ2-7, the CDR3 gives the full variable domain: EPEVTQTPSHQVTQMGQEVILRCVPISNHLYFYWYRQILGQKVEFLVSFYNNEISEKSEIFDDQFSVERPDGSNFTLKIRSTKLEDSAMYFCASSLAGSSYEQYFGPGTRLTVT.

The DNA for the CDR3 is TGCGCCAGCAGCTCCAATCCGGGACAGGGACCCTACGAGCAGTACTTC. This encodes CASSSNPGQGPYEQYF. The gene calls are TRBV5-1 and TRBJ2-7; 9 bases line up with TRBD1. The CDR3 extends over 16 amino acids. Trimming took 3 bases from V and 2 from J; bases not matched to a gene: 9. Germline lookup yields CDR1 SGHRS and CDR2 YFSETQ.

The CDR3 spells CASSIVARPYVEQYF. In nucleotides, the CDR3 is TGTGCCAGTAGTATAGTGGCTCGACCCTACGTTGAGCAGTACTTC. This chain connects TRBV19 to TRBJ2-7; D remains unclear. The CDR3 contains 15 residues. Per the germline V gene, CDR1 is LNHDA and CDR2 is SQIVND (reference sequence). The V and J ends lost 1 base and 7 bases respectively, with 17 bases between them.

The CDR3 bases are TGCGCCAGCAGCCCCGACAGGGAAAGGACCTACGAGCAGTACTTC. It is translated as CASSPDRERTYEQYF. The V gene is TRBV4-1, the J gene TRBJ2-7, with 7 bases aligning to TRBD1. CDR3 length: 15 amino acids. Losses at the gene ends were 4 bases for V and 2 bases for J; bases not matched to a gene: 8. Germline-derived CDR1 and CDR2 are MGHRA and YSYEKL.

This sequence joins TRBV27 and TRBJ2-7; possibly TRBD2 for D (5 bases). This CDR3 region has 13 residues. The germline gives CDR1 MNHEY, CDR2 SMNVEV (reference sequence). V lost 3 bases and J lost 3, with 9 bases in between. CDR3 bases: TGTGCCAGCAGTTTGGGCGGAGGCTACGAGCAGTACTTC. Residues: CASSLGGGYEQYF.

The chain joins TRBV7-9 to TRBJ1-2; possible D gene TRBD1, 5 bases. Per the germline V gene, CDR1 is SEHNR and CDR2 is FQNEAQ (reference sequence). Trimming cost V 7 bases and J 7 bases, with 31 bases left between them. The CDR3 sequence is 18 residues long. As DNA, the CDR3 is TGTGCCAGCATCGACTCCGGGGCAGGGTTGATGATCGGGAGTGGCTACACCTTC. It encodes CASIDSGAGLMIGSGYTF.

V is TRBV7-3 and J is TRBJ2-7; the D is unclear. V was clipped by 6 bases and J by 0 bases, with 9 bases between them. This CDR3 comprises 13 residues. In germline, CDR1 is SGHTA, CDR2 FQGTGA. The CDR3 region is CASSAGSSYEQYF. The CDR3, as DNA: TGTGCCAGCAGTGCTGGCAGCTCCTACGAGCAGTACTTC.

This chain joins TRBV7-3 and TRBJ1-1; D may be TRBD1 (6 bases). Germline CDR1 reads SGHTA; CDR2 reads FQGTGA. The CDR3 has 13 amino acids. V gave up 5 bases and J gave up 6 bases, with 13 bases separating them. CDR3 bases: TGTGCCAGCAGCCCAGGGGACGGAGCTGAAGCTTTCTTT. Translation: CASSPGDGAEAFF.

The V call is TRBV4-1, the J call TRBJ2-7; D may be TRBD1 (6 bases). Germline V gene data show CDR1 as MGHRA and CDR2 as YSYEKL. V was clipped by 2 bases and J by 5 bases, with 13 bases between them. CDR3 length: 14 amino acids. In DNA, the CDR3 is TGCGCCAGCAGCCAACCCTTCAGGGGACACGAGCAGTACTTC. This gives the protein CASSQPFRGHEQYF.

This chain joins TRBV28 and TRBJ2-7; D is perhaps TRBD1 (6 bases). Looked up from germline, CDR1 is MDHEN and CDR2 is SYDVKM. Between the trimmed V and J ends, which lost 6 bases and 4 bases, there was a span of 10 bases. CDR3 length: 12 residues. The CDR3 region has the DNA TGTGCCAGCAGAATACAGGGATACGAGCAGTACTTC. Translating it yields CASRIQGYEQYF.

CDR3 bases: TGTGCCAGCAGGAGGAACGGCCTAAAGGAAAAACTGTTTTTT. Translating gives CASRRNGLKEKLFF. The chain recombines TRBV2 with TRBJ1-4, with D hard to call. Looked up from germline, CDR1 is SNHLY and CDR2 is FYNNEI. Trimming removed 6 bases at V and 8 bases at J, with 16 bases between. CDR3 length: 14 amino acids.

This rearrangement joins TRBV5-4 to TRBJ1-2; 8 positions match TRBD1. The CDR3 is 15 amino acids. Germline assignment: CDR1 SGHNT and CDR2 YYREEE (reference sequence). With V trimmed by 0 bases and J by 12 bases, 13 bases remained unmatched. The DNA of the CDR3 is TGTGCCAGCAGCTTGGCCGGAAGACAGGGGACGAAGGACACCTTC. This codes for CASSLAGRQGTKDTF. Filled out from reference TRBV5-4 and TRBJ1-2, the complete variable domain reads ETGVTQSPTHLIKTRGQQVTLRCSSQSGHNTVSWYQQALGQGPQFIFQYYREEENGRGNFPPRFSGLQFPNYSSELNVNALELDDSALYLCASSLAGRQGTKDTFGSGTRLTVV.

This CDR3 reads CASSETGYTEAFF. The CDR3 DNA reads as TGCGCCAGCAGCGAGACAGGGTACACTGAAGCTTTCTTT. This sequence joins TRBV5-1 and TRBJ1-1; 7 bases agree with TRBD1. V lost 4 bases, J lost 3 bases, and 3 bases stayed unmatched. The CDR3 is 13 residues long. Germline CDR1 and CDR2: SGHRS and YFSETQ.

The CDR3 DNA reads as TGTGCCAGCAGCCAAGCCGGGGGGGGCACTGAAGCTTTCTTT. This gives the protein CASSQAGGGTEAFF. The chain links TRBV3-1 (or the pseudogene TRBV3-2) to TRBJ1-1, with D maybe TRBD1 (5 bases). Germline V gene data show CDR1 as LGHDT and CDR2 as YNNKEL (reference sequence). The CDR3 length is 14 residues. Trimming pared 1 base from V and 4 bases from J, leaving 10 bases between.

The chain couples TRBV7-2 to TRBJ1-3; possibly TRBD1 for D (6 bases). The germline gives CDR1 SGHTA, CDR2 FQGNSA. V dropped 1 base and J dropped 2 bases, with 12 bases sitting between them. The CDR3 length is 16 residues. The CDR3 DNA reads as TGTGCCAGCAGCTTAGGGACAGTTGTTACTGGAAACACCATATATTTT. Protein product: CASSLGTVVTGNTIYF.

The V gene is TRBV6-1, the J gene TRBJ2-3; D call uncertain. This CDR3 contains 15 residues. Germline assignment: CDR1 MNHNS and CDR2 SASEGT. Trimming stripped 0 bases from V and 1 base from J, with 8 bases between. The DNA of the CDR3 is TGTGCCAGCAGTGAAGCGGTCCTAGGCACAGATACGCAGTATTTT. As protein: CASSEAVLGTDTQYF.

This clone was detected only once. The V gene is TRBV7-2, the J gene TRBJ2-7; tentatively, D is TRBD2 (7 bases). The CDR3 is 16 amino acids. Germline CDR1 is SGHTA and CDR2 is FQGNSA. V dropped 5 bases and J dropped 6 bases, with 23 bases sitting between them. The CDR3 nucleotides are TGTGCCAGCAGCCCCTCGGGGGGCAGGGCCTGGTTCGAGCAGTACTTC. This codes for CASSPSGGRAWFEQYF.

In this sample, this clone turned up once. J is TRBJ2-7 and V is TRBV10-3; D might be TRBD1 or TRBD2, each matching 5 bases. The ends were cut back, 0 bases at V and 2 bases at J, with 11 bases in the middle. CDR3 length: 15 amino acids. CDR1 and CDR2 (germline): ENHRY, SYGVKD. This CDR3 reads CAISESGDPTYEQYF. CDR3 DNA sequence: TGTGCCATCAGTGAGTCGGGGGACCCGACCTACGAGCAGTACTTC.

This clone was counted a single time. The V and J genes are TRBV18 and TRBJ2-2; D possibly corresponds to TRBD2 (5 bases). The length of the CDR3 is 15 residues. With 7 bases removed from V and 2 bases from J, the gap between germline ends came to 14 bases. Germline V CDR1 and CDR2: KGHSH, LQKENI. CDR3 DNA sequence: TGTGCCAGCTTATTCACGGGGAGAAACACCGGGGAGCTGTTTTTT. Its translation: CASLFTGRNTGELFF.

The gene calls are TRBV28 and TRBJ1-1, with TRBD1 as a possible D gene (5 bases). Germline assignment: CDR1 MDHEN and CDR2 SYDVKM. V was clipped by 5 bases and J by 1 base, with 8 bases between them. The CDR3 covers 13 residues. This CDR3 is CASSLTGNTEAFF. The CDR3 region has the DNA TGTGCCAGCAGTCTTACAGGGAACACTGAAGCTTTCTTT.

The chain has TRBV25-1 and TRBJ2-3, with 7 bases matching TRBD2. The V and J ends lost 4 bases and 4 bases, in that order; junction bases with no gene match: 14. Germline V gene data show CDR1 as MGHDK and CDR2 as SYGVNS. This CDR3 region has 17 residues. The CDR3 nucleotides are TGTGCCAGCAGTGGGCCCTCGAGGGGAGGGCCGGCAGATACGCAGTATTTT. It specifies CASSGPSRGGPADTQYF.

J is TRBJ2-1 and V is TRBV19; D is ambiguous. This CDR3 comprises 16 residues. In germline, CDR1 is LNHDA, CDR2 SQIVND (reference sequence). Trimming took off 5 bases at V and 0 bases at J, with 14 bases between the two ends. Written as DNA, the CDR3 is TGTGCCAGTAGTCCTACCGGGCCCGTCTCCTACAATGAGCAGTTCTTC. This sequence encodes CASSPTGPVSYNEQFF.

The chain combines TRBV10-3 with TRBJ1-6, with a tentative D call TRBD1 (5 bases). The germline CDR1 and CDR2 sequences are ENHRY and SYGVKD. Trimming removed 10 bases from V and 12 bases from J, with 19 bases in between. The CDR3 is 13 residues long. CDR3 residues: CATPRGARKPLHF. The CDR3 bases are TGTGCCACTCCTCGCGGGGCGCGGAAACCCCTCCACTTT.

DNA for the CDR3: TGTGCCAGCAGCGTAGGAAAGGGGGCAAGTGAGCAGTTCTTC. This gives the protein CASSVGKGASEQFF. The V call is TRBV9, the J call TRBJ2-1, with TRBD1 identical over 7 bases. The germline V gene has CDR1 SGDLS and CDR2 YYNGEE. The V gene end was trimmed by 0 bases and the J gene end by 9 bases; junction bases not matched to a gene: 6. The CDR3 covers 14 residues.

The chain has TRBV7-8 and TRBJ2-2; D uncertain. This CDR3 contains 16 residues. Between the trimmed V and J ends, which lost 7 bases and 7 bases, there was a span of 22 bases. The germline V gene has CDR1 SGHVS and CDR2 FQNEAQ. CDR3 DNA: TGTGCCAGCACCACTACGAAAAGGGTCTTGGGCGGGGAGCTGTTTTTT. This encodes CASTTTKRVLGGELFF.